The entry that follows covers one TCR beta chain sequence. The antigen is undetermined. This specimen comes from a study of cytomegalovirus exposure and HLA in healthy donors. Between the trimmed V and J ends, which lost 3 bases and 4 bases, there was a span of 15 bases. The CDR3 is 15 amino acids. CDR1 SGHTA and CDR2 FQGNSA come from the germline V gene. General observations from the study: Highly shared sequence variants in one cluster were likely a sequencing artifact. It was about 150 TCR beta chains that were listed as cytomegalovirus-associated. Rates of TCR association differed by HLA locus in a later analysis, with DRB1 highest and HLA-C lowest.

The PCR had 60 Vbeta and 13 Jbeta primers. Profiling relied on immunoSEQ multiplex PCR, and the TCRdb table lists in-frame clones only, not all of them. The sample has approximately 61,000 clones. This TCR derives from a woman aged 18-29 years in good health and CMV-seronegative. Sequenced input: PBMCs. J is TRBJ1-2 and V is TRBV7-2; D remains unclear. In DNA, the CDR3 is TGTGCCAGCAGCTTCGTTCTCACTCCTCCCTATGGCTACACCTTC. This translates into CASSFVLTPPYGYTF.